The 3 T cell receptor beta chains in this list originate from one sample, sequenced in a study of cytomegalovirus exposure and HLA in healthy donors. TCRdb keeps only in-frame clones here, not all; method: immunoSEQ multiplex PCR. This table has approximately 300,000 clones, 80% to 90% appearing once. The specimen was PBMCs. Every receptor here comes from a woman between 18 and 30 years old in good health and CMV-seronegative.

The rearrangement uses TRBV27 and TRBJ1-1; D not certain. CDR1 and CDR2 (germline): MNHEY, SMNVEV (reference sequence). This CDR3 is 13 amino acids long. Trimming took 5 bases from V and 0 from J, leaving 7 bases between them. CDR3 DNA sequence: TGTGCCAGCAGTGGGCCCGTGAACACTGAAGCTTTCTTT. Amino acids: CASSGPVNTEAFF.

The V and J genes are TRBV7-2 and TRBJ1-5, with unresolved D. The CDR3 has 13 amino acids. Germline CDR1 is SGHTA and CDR2 is FQGNSA. Trimming pared 6 bases from V and 7 bases from J, leaving 13 bases between. CDR3 amino acids: CASSEGVGQPQHF. CDR3 DNA sequence: TGTGCCAGCAGTGAGGGCGTAGGGCAGCCCCAGCATTTT.

This clone appeared a single time. The chain employs TRBV27 and TRBJ2-1; a possible D gene is TRBD2 (6 bases). V was clipped by 2 bases and J by 6 bases, with 11 bases between them. This CDR3 is built from 14 residues. Germline CDR1 is MNHEY and CDR2 is SMNVEV (reference sequence). The CDR3 nucleotides are TGTGCCAGCAGTTTAGGGGCCGGGGGCAATGAGCAGTTCTTC. It yields the protein CASSLGAGGNEQFF.